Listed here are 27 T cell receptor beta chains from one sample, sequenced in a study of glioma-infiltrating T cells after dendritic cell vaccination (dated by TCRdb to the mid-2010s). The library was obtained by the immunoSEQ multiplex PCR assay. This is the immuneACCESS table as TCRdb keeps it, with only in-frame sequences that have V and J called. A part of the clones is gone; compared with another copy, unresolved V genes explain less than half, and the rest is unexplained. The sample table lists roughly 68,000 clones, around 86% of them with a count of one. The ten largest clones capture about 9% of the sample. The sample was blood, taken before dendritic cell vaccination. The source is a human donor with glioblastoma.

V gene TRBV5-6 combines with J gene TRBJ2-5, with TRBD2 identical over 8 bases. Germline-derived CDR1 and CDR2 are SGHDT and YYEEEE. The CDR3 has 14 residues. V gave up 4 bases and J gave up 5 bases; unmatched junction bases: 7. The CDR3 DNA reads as TGTGCCAGCAGCCCCGGGGGGGCGGTGGAGACCCAGTACTTC. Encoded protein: CASSPGGAVETQYF.

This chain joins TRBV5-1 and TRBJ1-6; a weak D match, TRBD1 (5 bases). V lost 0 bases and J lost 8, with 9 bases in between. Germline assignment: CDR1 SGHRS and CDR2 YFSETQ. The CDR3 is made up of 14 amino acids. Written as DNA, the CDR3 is TGCGCCAGCAGCTTGGCCGGGGGGGATTCACCCCTCCACTTT. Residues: CASSLAGGDSPLHF.

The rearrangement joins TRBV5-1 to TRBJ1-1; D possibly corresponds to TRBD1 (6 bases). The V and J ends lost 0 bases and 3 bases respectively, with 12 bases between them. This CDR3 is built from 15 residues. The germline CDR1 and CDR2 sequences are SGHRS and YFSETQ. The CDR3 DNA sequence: TGCGCCAGCAGCTTGGCCGCGGACAGCTACACTGAAGCTTTCTTT. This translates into CASSLAADSYTEAFF.

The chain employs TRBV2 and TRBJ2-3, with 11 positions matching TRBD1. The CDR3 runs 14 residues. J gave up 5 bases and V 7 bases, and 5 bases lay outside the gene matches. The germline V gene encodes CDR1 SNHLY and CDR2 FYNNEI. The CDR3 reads CASTGTGGIDTQYF. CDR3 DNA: TGTGCCAGCACCGGGACAGGGGGGATAGATACGCAGTATTTT.

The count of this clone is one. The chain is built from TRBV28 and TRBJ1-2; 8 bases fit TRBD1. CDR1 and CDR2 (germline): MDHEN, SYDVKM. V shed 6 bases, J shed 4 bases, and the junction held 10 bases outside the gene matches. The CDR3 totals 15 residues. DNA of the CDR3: TGTGCCAGCAGGCGAACGGACAGGGTTTCCTATGGCTACACCTTC. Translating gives CASRRTDRVSYGYTF.

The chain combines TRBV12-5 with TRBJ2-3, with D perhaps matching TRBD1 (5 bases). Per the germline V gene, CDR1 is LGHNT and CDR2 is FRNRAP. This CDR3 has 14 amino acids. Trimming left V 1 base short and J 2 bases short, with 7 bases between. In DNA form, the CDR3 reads TGTGCTAGTGGTTTGGGACAGCCCACAGATACGCAGTATTTT. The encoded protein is CASGLGQPTDTQYF.

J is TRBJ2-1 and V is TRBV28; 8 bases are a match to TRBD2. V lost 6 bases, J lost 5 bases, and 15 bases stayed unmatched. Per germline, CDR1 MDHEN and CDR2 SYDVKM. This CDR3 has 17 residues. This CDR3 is CASRRVHAGGLNNEQFF. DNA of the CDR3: TGTGCCAGCAGGCGGGTTCACGCGGGGGGCTTAAACAATGAGCAGTTCTTC.

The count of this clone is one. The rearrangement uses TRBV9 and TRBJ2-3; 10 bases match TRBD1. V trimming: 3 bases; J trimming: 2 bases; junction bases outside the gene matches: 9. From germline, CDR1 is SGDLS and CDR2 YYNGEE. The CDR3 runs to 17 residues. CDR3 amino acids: CASSGGGTGAYTDTQYF. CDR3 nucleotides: TGTGCCAGCAGCGGGGGGGGGACAGGGGCTTACACAGATACGCAGTATTTT.

The CDR3 coding sequence is TGTGCCAGCAGCAGCGACAGGGGAGTTATCTACGAGCAGTACTTC. This gives the protein CASSSDRGVIYEQYF. This chain connects TRBV7-8 to TRBJ2-7, with 8 bases identical to TRBD1. J lost 3 bases, V lost 5 bases, and 9 bases had no gene match. Germline V lookup: CDR1 SGHVS, CDR2 FQNEAQ. CDR3 length: 15 residues.

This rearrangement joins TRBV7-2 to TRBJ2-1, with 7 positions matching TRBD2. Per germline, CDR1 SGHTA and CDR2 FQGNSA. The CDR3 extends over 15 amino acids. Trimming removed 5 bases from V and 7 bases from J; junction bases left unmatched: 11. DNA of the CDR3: TGTGCCAGCAGCGAGACCGGGACTACCTGGAATGAGCAGTTCTTC. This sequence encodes CASSETGTTWNEQFF.

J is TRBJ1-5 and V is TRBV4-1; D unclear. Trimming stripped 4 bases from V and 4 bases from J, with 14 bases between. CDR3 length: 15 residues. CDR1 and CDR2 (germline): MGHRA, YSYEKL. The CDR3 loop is CASSLYWGGNQPQHF. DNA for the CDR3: TGCGCCAGCAGCCTCTACTGGGGAGGAAATCAGCCCCAGCATTTT.

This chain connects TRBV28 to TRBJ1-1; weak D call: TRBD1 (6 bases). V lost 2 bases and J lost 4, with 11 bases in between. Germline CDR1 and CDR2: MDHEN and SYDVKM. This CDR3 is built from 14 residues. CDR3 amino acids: CASSLDVGGTEAFF. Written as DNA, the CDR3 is TGTGCCAGCAGTTTAGACGTAGGGGGCACTGAAGCTTTCTTT.

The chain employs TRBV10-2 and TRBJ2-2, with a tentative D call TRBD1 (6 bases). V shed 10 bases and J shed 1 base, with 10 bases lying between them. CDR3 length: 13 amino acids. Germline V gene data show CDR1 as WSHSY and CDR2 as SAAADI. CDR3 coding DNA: TGCGCCACTACGACAGGGAACACCGGGGAGCTGTTTTTT. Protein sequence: CATTTGNTGELFF.

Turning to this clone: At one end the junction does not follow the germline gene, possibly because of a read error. The CDR3 DNA sequence: TGTGCTAGCAGCTTGAAACGGAGAGAGACCCAGTACTTC. The encoded protein is CASSLKRRETQYF. This chain joins TRBV7-7 and TRBJ2-5; D remains unclear. The germline CDR1 and CDR2 sequences are SSHAT and FNYEAQ (reference sequence). The CDR3 sequence is 13 residues long.

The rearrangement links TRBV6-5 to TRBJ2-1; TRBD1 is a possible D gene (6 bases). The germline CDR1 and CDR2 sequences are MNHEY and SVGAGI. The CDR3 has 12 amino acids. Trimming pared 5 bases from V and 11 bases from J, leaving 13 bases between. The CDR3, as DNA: TGTGCCAGCAGTCCGAGGACAGACAAGCAGTTCTTC. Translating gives CASSPRTDKQFF.

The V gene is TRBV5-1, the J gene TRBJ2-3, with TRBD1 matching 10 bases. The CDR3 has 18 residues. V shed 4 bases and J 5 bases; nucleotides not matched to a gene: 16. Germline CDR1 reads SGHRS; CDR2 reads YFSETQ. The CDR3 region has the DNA TGCGCCAGCAGCCTAATAGGCGACAGGGGGCGGATTAGAGATACGCAGTATTTT. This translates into CASSLIGDRGRIRDTQYF. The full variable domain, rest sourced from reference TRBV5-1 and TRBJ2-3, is KAGVTQTPRYLIKTRGQQVTLSCSPISGHRSVSWYQQTPGQGLQFLFEYFSETQRNKGNFPGRFSGRQFSNSRSEMNVSTLELGDSALYLCASSLIGDRGRIRDTQYFGPGTRLTVL.

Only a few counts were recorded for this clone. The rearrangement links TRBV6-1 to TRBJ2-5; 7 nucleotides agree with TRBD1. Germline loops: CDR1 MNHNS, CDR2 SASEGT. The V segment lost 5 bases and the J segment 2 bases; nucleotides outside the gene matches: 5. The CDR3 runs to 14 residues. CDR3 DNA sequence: TGTGCCAGCAGTCTAATGGGACAGCAAGAGACCCAGTACTTC. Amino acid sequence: CASSLMGQQETQYF.

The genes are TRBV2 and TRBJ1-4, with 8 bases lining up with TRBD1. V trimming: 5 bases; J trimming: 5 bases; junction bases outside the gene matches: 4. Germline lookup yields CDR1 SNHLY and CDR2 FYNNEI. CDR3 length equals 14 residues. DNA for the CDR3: TGTGCCAGCAGTAGGACAGGGTTGAATGAAAAACTGTTTTTT. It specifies CASSRTGLNEKLFF.

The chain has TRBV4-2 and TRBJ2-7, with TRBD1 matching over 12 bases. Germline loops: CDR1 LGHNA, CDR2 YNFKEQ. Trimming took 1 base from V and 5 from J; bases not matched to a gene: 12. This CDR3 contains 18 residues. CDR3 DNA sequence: TGTGCCAGCAGCCAAGGTCCCCGCCCCGGGACAGGGGGCGACGAGCAGTACTTC. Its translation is CASSQGPRPGTGGDEQYF.

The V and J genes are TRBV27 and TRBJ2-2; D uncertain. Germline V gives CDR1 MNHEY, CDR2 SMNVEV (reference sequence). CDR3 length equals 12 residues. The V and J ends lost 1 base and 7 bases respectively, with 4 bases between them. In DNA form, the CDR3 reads TGTGCCAGCAGTTTATGGAGCGGGGAGCTGTTTTTT. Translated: CASSLWSGELFF.

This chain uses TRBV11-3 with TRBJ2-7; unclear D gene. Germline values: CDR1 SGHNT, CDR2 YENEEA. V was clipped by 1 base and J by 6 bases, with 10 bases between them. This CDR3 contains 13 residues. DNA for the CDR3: TGTGCCAGCAGCTTAGGTGACAATTTCGAGCAGTACTTC. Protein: CASSLGDNFEQYF.

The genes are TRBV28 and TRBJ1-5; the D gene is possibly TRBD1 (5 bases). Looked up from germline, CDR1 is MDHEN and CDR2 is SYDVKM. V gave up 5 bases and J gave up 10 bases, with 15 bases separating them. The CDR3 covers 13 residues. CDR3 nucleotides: TGTGCCAGCAGTCGGACACGGCCGGGCCCCCAGCATTTT. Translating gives CASSRTRPGPQHF.

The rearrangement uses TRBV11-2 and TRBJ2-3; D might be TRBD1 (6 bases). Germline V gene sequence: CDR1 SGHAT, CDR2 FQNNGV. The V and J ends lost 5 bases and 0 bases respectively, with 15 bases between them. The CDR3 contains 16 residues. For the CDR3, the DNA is TGTGCCAGCAGCGATACACAGGGTTATAGCACAGATACGCAGTATTTT. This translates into CASSDTQGYSTDTQYF. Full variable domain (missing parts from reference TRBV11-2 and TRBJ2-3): EAGVAQSPRYKIIEKRQSVAFWCNPISGHATLYWYQQILGQGPKLLIQFQNNGVVDDSQLPKDRFSAERLKGVDSTLKIQPAKLEDSAVYLCASSDTQGYSTDTQYFGPGTRLTVL.

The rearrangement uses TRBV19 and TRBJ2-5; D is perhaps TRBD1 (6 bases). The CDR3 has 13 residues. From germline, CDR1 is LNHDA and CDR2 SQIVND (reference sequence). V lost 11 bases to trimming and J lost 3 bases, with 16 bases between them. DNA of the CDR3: TGTGCCTCTCGAGGCAGGGGAGAAGAGACCCAGTACTTC. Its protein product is CASRGRGEETQYF.

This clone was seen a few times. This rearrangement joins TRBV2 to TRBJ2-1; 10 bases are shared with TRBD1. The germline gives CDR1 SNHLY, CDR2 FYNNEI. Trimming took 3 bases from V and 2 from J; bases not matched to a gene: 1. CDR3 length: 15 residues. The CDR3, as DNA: TGTGCCAGCAGTGATGGGACAGGGGCCTACAATGAGCAGTTCTTC. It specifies CASSDGTGAYNEQFF.

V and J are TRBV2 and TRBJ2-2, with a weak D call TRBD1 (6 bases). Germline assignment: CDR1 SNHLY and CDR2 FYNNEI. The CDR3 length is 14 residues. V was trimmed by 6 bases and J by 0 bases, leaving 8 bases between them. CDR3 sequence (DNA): TGTGCCAGCAGGGACAGACCGAACACCGGGGAGCTGTTTTTT. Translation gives CASRDRPNTGELFF.

The chain's CDR3 is CASSLDGGAGQETQYF. Here the CDR3 DNA reads TGTGCCAGCAGCTTAGATGGGGGGGCGGGGCAAGAGACCCAGTACTTC. This chain links TRBV7-2 with TRBJ2-5; weak D call: TRBD2 (7 bases). Germline V gives CDR1 SGHTA, CDR2 FQGNSA. V dropped 1 base and J dropped 2 bases, with 14 bases sitting between them. The CDR3 length is 16 residues.